The 30 T cell receptor beta chains below all came from one sample that was sequenced in a study of CD8+CD57+ T cells in acquired aplastic anemia. Template material for TCR beta VDJ and CDR3 profiling consisted of genomic DNA. A single record per CDR3 protein comes from TCRdb applying MiXCR to the reads. Seen here are fewer than 250,000 distinct CDR3 sequences, approximately 45% observed once, and the top ten hold 7% to 9.5%. Patients selected for sequencing had displayed CD8+CD57+ cell expansion by flow cytometry. Sequenced: sorted CD4+, CD8+, or CD8+CD57+ T cells (not recorded which) from PBMCs. These TCRs come from a human donor with aplastic anemia.

The V call is TRBV7-2, the J call TRBJ1-4; tentative D call: TRBD1 (5 bases). This CDR3 region has 15 residues. CDR1 is SGHTA, CDR2 FQGNSA, per germline. Trimming removed 3 bases at V and 8 bases at J, with 16 bases between. The CDR3, as DNA: TGTGCCAGCAGCTTTTCGTCAGGGTTAAGCGAAAAACTGTTTTTT. Protein: CASSFSSGLSEKLFF.

The gene calls are TRBV20-1 and TRBJ2-7, with a weak D call TRBD1 (7 bases). Germline CDR1 reads DFQATT; CDR2 reads SNEGSKA (reference sequence). Trimming cost V 6 bases and J 3 bases, with 12 bases left between them. This CDR3 has 12 amino acids. CDR3 protein: CSAAGQHYEQYF. CDR3 in DNA: TGCAGTGCGGCGGGACAGCACTACGAGCAGTACTTC.

The chain links TRBV2 to TRBJ1-1, with 7 bases matching TRBD1. After removal of 5 bases from V and 0 bases from J, the junction contained 24 bases not matched to a gene. This CDR3 has 21 amino acids. Germline CDR1 reads SNHLY; CDR2 reads FYNNEI. The CDR3 region has the DNA TGTGCCAGCAGTTTTGCAAGGCCGGGACAGACAAAATTCGACATGAACACTGAAGCTTTCTTT. Translating gives CASSFARPGQTKFDMNTEAFF.

The sample holds one count of this clonotype. The chain has TRBV15 and TRBJ1-6; TRBD1 matches 11 bases. The V and J ends lost 3 bases and 9 bases, in that order; junction bases with no gene match: 4. CDR1 is LNHNV, CDR2 YYDKDF, per germline (reference sequence). This CDR3 has 15 amino acids. The CDR3 DNA follows: TGTGCCACCAGCAGTTCCGGGACAGGGGGTTCACCCCTCCACTTT. Protein sequence: CATSSSGTGGSPLHF.

This clonotype was recorded a few times. The junction differs from germline at one of its ends, possibly a read error. V gene TRBV11-2 combines with J gene TRBJ1-6; maybe TRBD1 (6 bases). Germline CDR1 and CDR2: SGHAT and FQNNGV. CDR3 length: 15 amino acids. CDR3 amino acids: CASSVEIGGNSPLHF. The CDR3 coding sequence is TGTGCCAGCAGCGTAGAGATAGGGGGGAATTCACCCCTCCACTTT.

The rearrangement joins TRBV2 to TRBJ1-5; D is perhaps TRBD1 (5 bases). The CDR3 consists of 15 residues. Trimming removed 3 bases from V and 4 bases from J, with 13 bases in between. Germline V gene lookup returns CDR1 SNHLY and CDR2 FYNNEI. In DNA, the CDR3 is TGTGCCAGCAGTGAGGCGGGGGACGGGAATCAGCCCCAGCATTTT. It specifies CASSEAGDGNQPQHF.

This clonotype has just a few counts. At one end, the junction sequence differs from germline, possibly due to a read error. CDR3 bases: TGTGCCAGTAGTCTCGGGACTGGGAACACCATATATTTT. It encodes CASSLGTGNTIYF. This chain joins TRBV19 and TRBJ1-3; tentatively, D is TRBD1 (5 bases). CDR3 length: 13 residues. In germline, CDR1 is LNHDA, CDR2 SQIVND (reference sequence).

In its sample, this clonotype was seen once. The chain links TRBV7-8 to TRBJ1-2; no firm D call. Germline loops: CDR1 SGHVS, CDR2 FQNEAQ. The V end lost 1 base, the J end lost 3 bases, and 12 bases lay between the germline ends. The CDR3 loop spans 15 amino acids. The CDR3, as DNA: TGTGCCAGCAGCTTAGATAGGGAAGTGGACTATGGCTACACCTTC. Translated: CASSLDREVDYGYTF.

V usage is TRBV6-5 and J usage is TRBJ1-1; TRBD1 is a possible D gene (5 bases). Germline assignment: CDR1 MNHEY and CDR2 SVGAGI. The CDR3 consists of 14 residues. Trimming shortened V by 2 bases and J by 8 bases, and 15 bases separated the two germline ends. The CDR3, as DNA: TGTGCCAGCAGTTACGAAGGGGCAGAAGGGGAAGCTTTCTTT. Amino acid sequence: CASSYEGAEGEAFF.

The chain links TRBV25-1 to TRBJ2-3; 11 positions match TRBD1. Germline CDR1 and CDR2: MGHDK and SYGVNS. CDR3 size: 17 residues. The ends lost 2 bases at V and 2 bases at J; junction bases unmatched: 6. The CDR3: CASSEVGDRGFTDTQYF. The CDR3 bases are TGTGCCAGCAGTGAAGTTGGGGACAGGGGGTTCACAGATACGCAGTATTTT.

Note on this clonotype: Just one base apart from a much larger clone, this may be a read error. This chain's CDR3 is CASSDNAEAFF. CDR3 nucleotide sequence: TGCGCCAGCAGCGACAACGCTGAAGCTTTCTTT. The rearrangement joins TRBV4-3 to TRBJ1-1; D gene uncertain. V was shortened by 5 bases and J by 6 bases, with 7 bases between the two germline ends. Germline CDR1 is LGHNA and CDR2 is YSLEER. This CDR3 is built from 11 residues.

This clonotype was detected once. This chain connects TRBV11-2 to TRBJ2-1, with 11 bases identical to TRBD1. The CDR3 runs 16 residues. The trim removed 5 bases at V and 6 bases at J, leaving 9 bases unmatched. Germline values: CDR1 SGHAT, CDR2 FQNNGV. DNA for the CDR3: TGTGCCAGCAGCCACAGCCGGGACAGGGGGACCAATGAGCAGTTCTTC. Translating gives CASSHSRDRGTNEQFF.

The chain links TRBV25-1 to TRBJ1-1, with D unclear. The CDR3 runs to 13 residues. Deletions cut 6 bases from V and 3 bases from J, with 11 bases between. CDR1 MGHDK and CDR2 SYGVNS come from the germline V gene. CDR3 bases: TGTGCCAGCAGCATAGGACGTGACACTGAAGCTTTCTTT. This translates into CASSIGRDTEAFF.

This clonotype occurred a few times. The genes are TRBV5-1 and TRBJ2-7; weak D call: TRBD1 (6 bases). Trimming removed 2 bases at V and 5 bases at J, with 11 bases between. CDR1 is SGHRS, CDR2 YFSETQ, per germline. CDR3 length equals 13 residues. CDR3 loop: CASSFEAGDEQYF. CDR3 coding DNA: TGCGCCAGCAGCTTCGAGGCAGGGGACGAGCAGTACTTC.

The chain is built from TRBV6-5 and TRBJ2-7; 7 nucleotides match TRBD2. Germline V lookup: CDR1 MNHEY, CDR2 SVGAGI. With 0 bases clipped from V and 3 bases from J, the junction kept 5 bases outside the gene matches. The CDR3 has 15 amino acids. Here the CDR3 reads CASSYSAAGSYEQYF. The CDR3 DNA is TGTGCCAGCAGTTACTCGGCAGCGGGGAGCTACGAGCAGTACTTC.

This clonotype was picked up many times. CDR3 sequence: CASSFPGPPYGYTF. CDR3 bases: TGCGCCAGCAGCTTTCCGGGGCCCCCCTATGGCTACACCTTC. This rearrangement joins TRBV5-1 to TRBJ1-2, with D possibly being TRBD1 (5 bases). Per the germline V gene, CDR1 is SGHRS and CDR2 is YFSETQ. CDR3 length: 14 residues. V was shortened by 2 bases and J by 4 bases, with 12 bases between the two germline ends.

This clonotype was counted a few times. This chain connects TRBV7-2 to TRBJ1-1; D ambiguous. This CDR3 comprises 13 residues. V was shortened by 6 bases and J by 3 bases, with 11 bases between the two germline ends. Germline V gene lookup returns CDR1 SGHTA and CDR2 FQGNSA. The CDR3 region has the DNA TGTGCCAGCAGTGAATGGTGGGACACTGAAGCTTTCTTT. Translating it yields CASSEWWDTEAFF.

The CDR3 DNA reads TGCAGTGCCCTGCGTGGCGGCGGTTTCGGCACTGAAGCTTTCTTT. The encoded protein is CSALRGGGFGTEAFF. This sequence joins TRBV20-1 and TRBJ1-1, with D unclear. This CDR3 spans 15 amino acids. Germline CDR1 DFQATT, CDR2 SNEGSKA (reference sequence). The germline V and J ends were trimmed by 6 bases and 4 bases, with 21 bases remaining between them.

The chain uses TRBV20-1 and TRBJ2-7; 7 nucleotides align to TRBD1. Germline loops: CDR1 DFQATT, CDR2 SNEGSKA (reference sequence). CDR3 size: 11 residues. The ends lost 6 bases at V and 5 bases at J; junction bases unmatched: 4. As DNA, the CDR3 is TGCAGTGCAACACAGGGGCACGAGCAGTACTTC. Translation gives CSATQGHEQYF.

This chain uses TRBV9 with TRBJ1-6; 7 bases are shared with TRBD1. Germline CDR1 is SGDLS and CDR2 is YYNGEE. The CDR3 runs to 16 residues. V lost 3 bases to trimming and J lost 9 bases; unmatched junction nucleotides: 12. CDR3 sequence (DNA): TGTGCCAGCAGCGCGACAGGGTCGGACTTAGGTTCACCCCTCCACTTT. This codes for CASSATGSDLGSPLHF. The full variable domain, with the rest looked up from reference TRBV9 and TRBJ1-6, is DSGVTQTPKHLITATGQRVTLRCSPRSGDLSVYWYQQSLDQGLQFLIQYYNGEERAKGNILERFSAQQFPDLHSELNLSSLELGDSALYFCASSATGSDLGSPLHFGNGTRLTVT.

The chain joins TRBV24-1 to TRBJ1-5, with D perhaps TRBD1 (6 bases). The CDR3 has 15 residues. In germline, CDR1 is KGHDR, CDR2 SFDVKD. CDR3 protein: CARSRDTDSNQPQHF. The CDR3 DNA reads as TGTGCTAGATCACGGGACACTGATAGCAATCAGCCCCAGCATTTT.

With respect to this clonotype: One end of the junction is discordant with germline, which a read error may explain. The V and J genes are TRBV7-6 and TRBJ2-3; 7 nucleotides match TRBD1. CDR1 is SGHVS, CDR2 FNYEAQ, per germline. The CDR3 is 10 residues long. The CDR3 nucleotides read TGTGCCAGCAGTCCGGAACGCAGGGGGTTT. As protein: CASSPERRGF.

The sample holds many counts of this clonotype. The chain links TRBV20-1 to TRBJ1-4; D may be TRBD1 (6 bases). The CDR3 runs 17 residues. V gave up 3 bases and J gave up 0 bases, with 17 bases separating them. Germline assignment: CDR1 DFQATT and CDR2 SNEGSKA (reference sequence). CDR3 bases: TGCAGTGCTAGGGAATACCGGGACACAACAACTAATGAAAAACTGTTTTTT. Protein: CSAREYRDTTTNEKLFF.

The J gene is TRBJ2-1, the V gene TRBV12-3 or TRBV12-4, with a tentative D call TRBD1 (5 bases). Trimming stripped 11 bases from V and 7 bases from J, with 15 bases between. CDR3 length: 12 residues. The CDR3 nucleotides are TGTGCCTGGTCAAAAGGGGTGAATGAGCAGTTCTTC. Its protein product is CAWSKGVNEQFF.

The genes are TRBV6-5 and TRBJ1-4, with a tentative D call TRBD1 (6 bases). V shed 5 bases and J shed 0 bases, with 13 bases lying between them. Germline V gene data show CDR1 as MNHEY and CDR2 as SVGAGI. This CDR3 comprises 16 residues. CDR3 nucleotides: TGTGCCAGCAGTCAAACGACAGGAGCAACTAATGAAAAACTGTTTTTT. Amino acids: CASSQTTGATNEKLFF.

This chain links TRBV20-1 with TRBJ2-7; D is unresolved. This CDR3 is 11 amino acids long. Between the trimmed V and J ends, which lost 6 bases and 6 bases, there was a span of 12 bases. Germline CDR1 reads DFQATT; CDR2 reads SNEGSKA (reference sequence). CDR3 region: CSARTAREQYF. The CDR3 DNA is TGCAGTGCCAGGACGGCGCGCGAGCAGTACTTC.

This chain uses TRBV25-1 with TRBJ1-5, with TRBD1 as a possible D gene (6 bases). Germline V gives CDR1 MGHDK, CDR2 SYGVNS. The CDR3 totals 14 residues. V was trimmed by 6 bases and J by 0 bases, leaving 9 bases between them. CDR3 sequence reads: CASRNRDSNQPQHF. Written as DNA, the CDR3 is TGTGCCAGCAGGAACAGGGATAGCAATCAGCCCCAGCATTTT.

The chain combines TRBV19 with TRBJ1-2; D remains ambiguous. Trimming left V 8 bases short and J 8 bases short, with 15 bases between. The CDR3 contains 12 residues. Germline CDR1 reads LNHDA; CDR2 reads SQIVND (reference sequence). CDR3 DNA sequence: TGTGCCAGTCGTCAAATCGGTCGCGGCTACACCTTC. This sequence encodes CASRQIGRGYTF.

This clonotype was counted many times. This chain joins TRBV20-1 and TRBJ2-7, with D uncertain. The CDR3 runs to 13 residues. Germline values: CDR1 DFQATT, CDR2 SNEGSKA (reference sequence). The V end was cut by 0 bases, the J end by 5 bases, with 11 bases between. The CDR3 loop is CSARDILWNEQYF. The CDR3, as DNA: TGCAGTGCTAGAGATATACTTTGGAACGAGCAGTACTTC.

The rearrangement joins TRBV18 to TRBJ2-5, with 9 nucleotides matching TRBD1. Germline lookup yields CDR1 KGHSH and CDR2 LQKENI. After removal of 0 bases from V and 2 bases from J, the junction contained 1 base not matched to a gene. The CDR3 covers 15 residues. The CDR3 sequence: CASSPPDRGQETQYF. CDR3 DNA sequence: TGTGCCAGCTCACCACCTGACAGGGGGCAAGAGACCCAGTACTTC.